Listed below are T cell receptor beta chains from one sample, sequenced in a study of blood T cell repertoires in COVID-19. TCRdb's table, derived via immunoSEQ multiplex PCR, lists solely in-frame clones and lacks some. This sample has 200,000 to 250,000 clones, with about 85% found just once. Sample: peripheral blood. The receptors were sampled from a woman aged 80 or older with COVID-19, enrolled during active disease. CDR3s include the opening cysteine and the closing phenylalanine or tryptophan. A D gene is named only where the DNA matches it firmly. Only part of the rows carry a size: once, few, many, or a class if the clone is expanded.

j_gene	v_gene	len	abundance	d_gene	CDR3nt	CDR3aa
TRBJ1-2	TRBV5-1	16	-	TRBD1	TGCGCCAGCAGTCGAACCGAGACAGGGGGCCAGCAGGGCTACACCTTC	CASSRTETGGQQGYTF
TRBJ1-1	TRBV5-1	12	-	-	TGCGCCAGCAGCTCGGACAGTCTAGAAGCTTTCTTT	CASSSDSLEAFF
TRBJ1-2	TRBV6-2/TRBV6-3	15	once	TRBD1	TGTGCCAGCAGTTACGGGGACAGGGGTTCTTATGGCTACACCTTC	CASSYGDRGSYGYTF
TRBJ1-1	TRBV18	14	few	-	TGTGCCAGCTCACCCTTCAGTGAGGGAACTGAAGCTTTCTTT	CASSPFSEGTEAFF
TRBJ1-4	TRBV11-1	16	-	TRBD1	TGTGCCAGCAGCCCGGGGACAGCCTCGAAGAATGAAAAACTGTTTTTT	CASSPGTASKNEKLFF
TRBJ2-7	TRBV18	18	-	-	TGTGCCAGCTCACCCCGGAGGGAGGGGGGCGCTAACTCCTACGAGCAGTACTTC	CASSPRREGGANSYEQYF
TRBJ1-2	TRBV14	16	once	-	TGTGCCAGCAGCCAAGAAGGCGGGGGAGCCTTATATGGCTACACCTTC	CASSQEGGGALYGYTF
TRBJ1-1	TRBV18	14	once	TRBD1	TGTGCCAGCTCACAACAGGGGAAGAGGACTGAAGCTTTCTTT	CASSQQGKRTEAFF
TRBJ1-5	TRBV3-1/TRBV3-2	18	-	-	TGTGCCAGCAGTCAAGGGTCGGGACAAATGAATAGCAATCAGCCCCAGCATTTT	CASSQGSGQMNSNQPQHF
TRBJ2-3	TRBV4-1	16	-	-	TGCGCCAGCAGCCAAGAGCGGGTGGGAGTAGGAGATACGCAGTATTTT	CASSQERVGVGDTQYF
TRBJ1-2	TRBV4-2	15	-	-	TGTGCCAGCAGCCCCGGTGTCGTCGGGAACTATGGCTACACCTTC	CASSPGVVGNYGYTF
TRBJ2-4	TRBV7-9	14	-	-	TGTGCCAGCAGCCCGTCAGGGTCGGAGTACACAGGGTACTTC	CASSPSGSEYTGYF
TRBJ1-2	TRBV9	14	-	TRBD1	TGTGCCAGCAGCTTTGGGACAGTAAACTATGGCTACACCTTC	CASSFGTVNYGYTF
TRBJ2-1	TRBV18	13	-	-	TGTGCCAGCTCACCTTCGCAGGTAGAGGAGCAGTTCTTC	CASSPSQVEEQFF
TRBJ1-4	TRBV28	14	-	-	TGTGCCAGCAGTTTACCCAGGGGTGAGGAAAAACTGTTTTTT	CASSLPRGEEKLFF
TRBJ1-2	TRBV9	16	-	-	TGTGCCAGCAGCGTAGTATCTCGTAGGGGCGCGGAAGGCTACACCTTC	CASSVVSRRGAEGYTF
TRBJ1-1	TRBV6-5	13	-	-	TGTGCCAGCAGTTCGTCGGTCAACACTGAAGCTTTCTTT	CASSSSVNTEAFF
TRBJ2-1	TRBV10-3	15	-	TRBD2	TGTGCCATCAGTGAGTCGGGACTACCAGACAATGAGCAGTTCTTC	CAISESGLPDNEQFF
TRBJ1-2	TRBV28	14	-	-	TGTGCCAGCAGTTTCGTACAGGGTTACTATGGCTACACCTTC	CASSFVQGYYGYTF
TRBJ2-1	TRBV29-1	14	-	TRBD2	TGCAGCGTCCCATCTGTCGGGGGGGGCAATGAGCAGTTCTTC	CSVPSVGGGNEQFF
TRBJ2-7	TRBV7-2	15	-	-	TGTGCCAGCAGCTTAGGCGGGGGCGTCGCCTACGAGCAGTACTTC	CASSLGGGVAYEQYF
TRBJ1-2	TRBV11-2	12	once	-	TGTGCCAGCAGCTCCGAGCCGAGCGGCTACACCTTC	CASSSEPSGYTF
TRBJ1-5	TRBV27	15	-	TRBD1	TGTGCCAGCAGTTTAAACAGGGGAGGAAATCAGCCCCAGCATTTT	CASSLNRGGNQPQHF
TRBJ1-1	TRBV15	13	-	-	TGTGCCACCAGCAGAGACTTGGCAGTTGAAGCTTTCTTT	CATSRDLAVEAFF
TRBJ1-1	TRBV30	13	-	-	TGTGCATGGACCCAAACCTCAGGGAGGGAAGCTTTCTTT	CAWTQTSGREAFF
TRBJ2-1	TRBV28	15	-	TRBD1	TGTGCCAGCAGTCCAACAGGGGGGAACTACAATGAGCAGTTCTTC	CASSPTGGNYNEQFF
TRBJ1-3	TRBV28	16	-	-	TGTGCCAGCAGTCCCCGGGGGGCATTAACTGGAAACACCATATATTTT	CASSPRGALTGNTIYF
TRBJ1-1	TRBV27	15	-	TRBD1	TGTGCCAGCAGTTTGGACAGGGGGCAAATGACTGAAGCTTTCTTT	CASSLDRGQMTEAFF
TRBJ2-2	TRBV10-1	15	-	-	TGCGCCAGCAGTCTCGGGACACCCAACACCGGGGAGCTGTTTTTT	CASSLGTPNTGELFF
TRBJ2-3	TRBV7-2	15	-	-	TGTGCCAGCAGCTTAAACAGGATGAACACAGATACGCAGTATTTT	CASSLNRMNTDTQYF
TRBJ1-1	TRBV6-5	13	-	TRBD1	TGTGCCAGCAGCTGGGACAGGGGCACTGAAGCTTTCTTT	CASSWDRGTEAFF